One TCR beta chain is described in this entry. Sequencing used immunoSEQ multiplex PCR; TCRdb keeps in-frame clones, though not all of them. The sample has nearly 250,000 clones, just under 90% seen once. The data originate from a study of blood T cell repertoires in COVID-19. Trimming removed 2 bases from V and 6 bases from J; junction bases left unmatched: 11. The germline gives CDR1 SEHNR, CDR2 FQNEAQ (reference sequence). This CDR3 comprises 16 residues. The TCR originated in a man aged 50-60 years who had been exposed to COVID-19. The chain couples TRBV7-9 to TRBJ1-1; 8 bases align to TRBD1. The sequenced material came from PBMCs or T cells enriched from blood (not recorded which). The CDR3 coding sequence is TGTGCCAGCAGCTTATGGGGCACAGGGGGTCGGGCTGAAGCTTTCTTT. Its translation: CASSLWGTGGRAEAFF.